Below, 13 T cell receptor beta chains from the same sample are listed, as sequenced in a study of metastatic and nonmetastatic thyroid tumors. Nobody among the patients had been given any treatment before thyroid surgery. Using MiXCR, TCRdb reanalyzed the PCR reads. This sample has about 24,000 clones; approximately 20% occur once, and the top ten carry approximately 8%. The sequencing input was blood. The source of these receptors is a female donor with papillary thyroid cancer or a benign thyroid nodule (not recorded which). Some clones in this sample may be carry-over from other donors' samples.

With respect to this clone: No conserved phenylalanine or tryptophan ends this CDR3, so it is likely a read error. The DNA is left out, because the CDR3 cannot be placed on it with certainty; the CDR3 is given as TCRdb lists it. The CDR3 spells CASSYSGPAINYGYTY. The genes are TRBV6-6 and TRBJ1-2. The CDR3 length is 16 residues, termini included. Germline V gene sequence: CDR1 MNHNY, CDR2 SVGAGI (reference sequence).

This clone ranks as medium-sized. CDR3 loop: CASTPGGDGYTF. DNA of the CDR3: TGTGCCAGCACCCCTGGGGGCGATGGCTACACCTTC. The chain joins TRBV6-1 to TRBJ1-2, with D perhaps matching TRBD1 (6 bases). In germline, CDR1 is MNHNS, CDR2 SASEGT. The CDR3 runs to 12 residues. V was shortened by 7 bases and J by 6 bases, with 12 bases between the two germline ends.

The V gene is TRBV5-6, the J gene TRBJ1-1; no clear D. The CDR3 loop spans 13 amino acids. Germline CDR1 and CDR2: SGHDT and YYEEEE. V was trimmed by 2 bases and J by 4 bases, leaving 9 bases between them. The CDR3 nucleotides are TGTGCCAGCAGCTTACGCGGCGTCACTGAAGCTTTCTTT. This sequence encodes CASSLRGVTEAFF. Full variable domain (remainder filled in from reference TRBV5-6 and TRBJ1-1): DAGVTQSPTHLIKTRGQQVTLRCSPKSGHDTVSWYQQALGQGPQFIFQYYEEEERQRGNFPDRFSGHQFPNYSSELNVNALLLGDSALYLCASSLRGVTEAFFGQGTRLTVV.

This clone has only a few counts. V is TRBV6-5 and J is TRBJ2-5; either TRBD1 or TRBD2 may supply D (6 bases each). The CDR3 spans 14 residues. CDR1 MNHEY and CDR2 SVGAGI come from the germline V gene. Trimming pared 3 bases from V and 8 bases from J, leaving 16 bases between. In DNA, the CDR3 is TGTGCCAGCAGTTATTCCGGGGCCGGGGGCACCCAGTACTTC. Amino acid sequence: CASSYSGAGGTQYF.

This clone has at least ten counts. The rearrangement links TRBV5-5 to TRBJ2-7; the match to TRBD1 covers 7 bases. This CDR3 is built from 15 residues. J was trimmed by 4 bases and V by 1 base; bases with no gene match: 8. CDR1 is SGHKS, CDR2 YYEKEE, per germline (reference sequence). As DNA, the CDR3 is TGTGCCAGCAGCTTGTTACCGGGACAGATTTACGAGCAGTACTTC. It codes for CASSLLPGQIYEQYF. Supplemented by reference TRBV5-5 and TRBJ2-7, the full variable domain reads DAGVTQSPTHLIKTRGQQVTLRCSPISGHKSVSWYQQVLGQGPQFIFQYYEKEERGRGNFPDRFSARQFPNYSSELNVNALLLGDSALYLCASSLLPGQIYEQYFGPGTRLTVT.

This clone was picked up a small number of times. The chain couples TRBV12-3 or TRBV12-4 to TRBJ2-7; possibly TRBD2 for D (6 bases). V shed 0 bases and J shed 3 bases, with 6 bases lying between them. This CDR3 region has 13 residues. CDR3 region: CASSLAGGYEQYF. The DNA of the CDR3 is TGTGCCAGCAGTTTAGCGGGAGGCTACGAGCAGTACTTC.

This clone was seen a handful of times. The V call is TRBV4-2, the J call TRBJ2-7; no definite D call. V was pared by 4 bases and J by 3 bases, with 10 bases between. This CDR3 comprises 13 residues. Germline assignment: CDR1 LGHNA and CDR2 YNFKEQ. This CDR3 reads CASSRERSYEQYF. The CDR3 nucleotides are TGTGCCAGCAGCCGAGAAAGAAGCTACGAGCAGTACTTC.

This chain links TRBV19 with TRBJ1-1; D is unclear. V gave up 5 bases and J gave up 0 bases, with 10 bases separating them. Germline lookup yields CDR1 LNHDA and CDR2 SQIVND (reference sequence). The CDR3 length is 14 residues. The CDR3 reads CASSVRQVNTEAFF. The CDR3 DNA follows: TGTGCCAGTAGTGTACGACAAGTGAACACTGAAGCTTTCTTT.

This clone showed up many times. The rearrangement links TRBV2 to TRBJ1-6; weak D call: TRBD1 (5 bases). The CDR3 is 14 residues long. CDR1 is SNHLY and CDR2 is FYNNEI in the germline V gene. V was pared by 3 bases and J by 9 bases, with 12 bases between. The CDR3 is CASSDEGRGSPLHF. The CDR3 DNA follows: TGTGCCAGCAGTGACGAGGGAAGGGGTTCACCCCTCCACTTT.

The genes are TRBV4-1 and TRBJ2-3, with TRBD2 matching 7 bases. The junction had 10 bases not matched to a gene; V was cut back by 3 bases and J by 1 base. Germline values: CDR1 MGHRA, CDR2 YSYEKL. This CDR3 region has 17 residues. The CDR3 sequence: CASSQQDGREGTDTQYF. CDR3 DNA: TGCGCCAGCAGCCAGCAGGATGGGAGGGAGGGCACAGATACGCAGTATTTT.

This clone was counted ten times or more. The rearrangement links TRBV24-1 to TRBJ2-3; 12 bases align to TRBD2. Trimming at V came to 3 bases and at J to 5 bases, leaving 5 bases not matched to a gene. The CDR3 is made up of 16 amino acids. Germline CDR1 is KGHDR and CDR2 is SFDVKD. The CDR3 bases are TGTGCCACCAGTGATCCGCTAGCGGGGGGGCAAGATACGCAGTATTTT. Protein: CATSDPLAGGQDTQYF.

This clone counts as medium-sized. The chain joins TRBV2 to TRBJ2-7; 7 bases line up with TRBD2. This CDR3 region has 15 residues. The V gene end was trimmed by 6 bases and the J gene end by 1 base; junction bases not matched to a gene: 9. Germline lookup yields CDR1 SNHLY and CDR2 FYNNEI. The CDR3 reads CASRGGTGRSYEQYF. CDR3 sequence (DNA): TGTGCCAGCAGGGGAGGGACTGGAAGGTCCTACGAGCAGTACTTC.

As DNA, the CDR3 is TGTGCCAGTAAGTCAGGGCCGCACACCGGGTATCTGTTTTTT. Encoded protein: CASKSGPHTGYLFF. This chain uses TRBV19 with TRBJ2-2, with a possible D match to TRBD1 (5 bases). The CDR3 covers 14 residues. Trimming took off 7 bases at V and 14 bases at J, with 23 bases between the two ends. The germline CDR1 and CDR2 sequences are LNHDA and SQIVND (reference sequence).